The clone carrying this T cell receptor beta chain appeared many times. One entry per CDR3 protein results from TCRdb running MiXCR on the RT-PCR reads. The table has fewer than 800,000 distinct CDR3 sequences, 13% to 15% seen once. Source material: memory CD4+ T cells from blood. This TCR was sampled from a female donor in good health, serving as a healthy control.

This chain's CDR3 is CASSRDLGANYGYTF. The CDR3 coding sequence is TGCGCCAGCAGCCGTGACTTGGGGGCCAACTATGGCTACACCTTC. V gene TRBV4-3 combines with J gene TRBJ1-2; D possibly corresponds to TRBD1 (6 bases). Trimming left V 4 bases short and J 2 bases short, with 14 bases between. This CDR3 contains 15 residues. Germline V gives CDR1 LGHNA, CDR2 YSLEER.